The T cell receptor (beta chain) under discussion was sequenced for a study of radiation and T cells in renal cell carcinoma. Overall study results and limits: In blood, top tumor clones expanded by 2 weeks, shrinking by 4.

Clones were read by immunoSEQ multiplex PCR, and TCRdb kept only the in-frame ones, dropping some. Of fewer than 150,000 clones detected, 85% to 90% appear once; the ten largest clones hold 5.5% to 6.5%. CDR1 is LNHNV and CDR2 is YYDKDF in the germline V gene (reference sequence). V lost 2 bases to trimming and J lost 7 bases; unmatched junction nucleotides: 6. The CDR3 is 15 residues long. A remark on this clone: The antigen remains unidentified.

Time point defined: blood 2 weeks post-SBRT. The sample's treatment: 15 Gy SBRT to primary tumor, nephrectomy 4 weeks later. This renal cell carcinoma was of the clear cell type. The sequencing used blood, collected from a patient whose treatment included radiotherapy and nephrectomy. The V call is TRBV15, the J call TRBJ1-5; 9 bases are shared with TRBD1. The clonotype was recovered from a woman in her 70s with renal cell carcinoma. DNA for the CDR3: TGTGCCACCAGCAGACTCGACAGGGGGGAACAGCCCCAGCATTTT. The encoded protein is CATSRLDRGEQPQHF. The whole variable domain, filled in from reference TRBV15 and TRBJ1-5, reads DAMVIQNPRYQVTQFGKPVTLSCSQTLNHNVMYWYQQKSSQAPKLLFHYYDKDFNNEADTPDNFQSRRPNTSFCFLDIRSPGLGDTAMYLCATSRLDRGEQPQHFGDGTRLSIL.